The 31 T cell receptor beta chains presented below share a single source sample, sequenced in a study of T cell repertoires in cytomegalovirus infection. Which antigens these TCRs recognize remains unknown. MiXCR, applied by TCRdb to the reads, yields one record per CDR3 protein. The sample shows around 570,000 distinct CDR3 sequences, almost 40% of them seen only once. The starting material was cultured PBMCs, obtained from culture after CMV antigen stimulation. Receptor source: a human donor in good health (CMV status not recorded). Some clones in this sample may be carry-over from other donors' samples.

The chain links TRBV11-2 to TRBJ2-5, with D unresolved. Trimming shortened V by 0 bases and J by 2 bases, and 13 bases separated the two germline ends. Per the germline V gene, CDR1 is SGHAT and CDR2 is FQNNGV. The CDR3 is made up of 16 amino acids. CDR3 sequence reads: CASSLDLQSYQETQYF. CDR3 bases: TGTGCCAGCAGCTTAGATCTTCAAAGTTATCAAGAGACCCAGTACTTC.

CDR3 sequence reads: CASGEGSPSYNEQFF. CDR3 bases: TGTGCCAGCGGGGAGGGGAGTCCGTCCTACAATGAGCAGTTCTTC. The gene calls are TRBV5-4 and TRBJ2-1; 7 nucleotides line up with TRBD2. This CDR3 is built from 15 residues. Losses at the gene ends were 7 bases for V and 1 base for J; bases not matched to a gene: 8. The germline V gene has CDR1 SGHNT and CDR2 YYREEE (reference sequence). The variable domain in full, completed from reference TRBV5-4 and TRBJ2-1, reads ETGVTQSPTHLIKTRGQQVTLRCSSQSGHNTVSWYQQALGQGPQFIFQYYREEENGRGNFPPRFSGLQFPNYSSELNVNALELDDSALYLCASGEGSPSYNEQFFGPGTRLTVL.

This clonotype turned up a few times. The V gene is TRBV7-6, the J gene TRBJ2-1, with 12 bases fitting TRBD2. This CDR3 contains 15 residues. Trimming removed 1 base from V and 10 bases from J; junction bases left unmatched: 5. Germline CDR1 reads SGHVS; CDR2 reads FNYEAQ. The CDR3 DNA follows: TGTGCCAGCAGCTTAGATCTAGCGGGAGGGAGAGAGCAGTTCTTC. This encodes CASSLDLAGGREQFF.

This clonotype was observed a single time. The chain couples TRBV27 to TRBJ2-7; D not certain. The length of the CDR3 is 14 residues. Trimming cost V 2 bases and J 4 bases, with 12 bases left between them. Germline V gives CDR1 MNHEY, CDR2 SMNVEV (reference sequence). CDR3 in amino acids: CASSLAISWYEQYF. The CDR3, as DNA: TGTGCCAGCAGTTTAGCGATATCCTGGTACGAGCAGTACTTC.

The chain links TRBV4-1 to TRBJ2-7; a possible D gene is TRBD2 (7 bases). Trimming left V 0 bases short and J 4 bases short, with 13 bases between. Looked up from germline, CDR1 is MGHRA and CDR2 is YSYEKL. The length of the CDR3 is 15 residues. In nucleotides, the CDR3 is TGCGCCAGCAGCCAAGAAGGGGGGGGAAGTTACGAGCAGTACTTC. Its translation is CASSQEGGGSYEQYF.

V is TRBV7-9 and J is TRBJ2-2, with TRBD1 as a possible D gene (6 bases). The germline V gene encodes CDR1 SEHNR and CDR2 FQNEAQ (reference sequence). The CDR3 runs to 16 residues. The germline V and J ends were trimmed by 6 bases and 7 bases, with 21 bases remaining between them. The CDR3 region is CASRTLTTGAIGELFF. The CDR3 coding sequence is TGTGCCAGCAGAACTCTGACGACAGGAGCGATCGGGGAGCTGTTTTTT. The full variable domain, with the rest looked up from reference TRBV7-9 and TRBJ2-2, is DTGVSQNPRHKITKRGQNVTFRCDPISEHNRLYWYRQTLGQGPEFLTYFQNEAQLEKSRLLSDRFSAERPKGSFSTLEIQRTEQGDSAMYLCASRTLTTGAIGELFFGEGSRLTVL.

This clonotype appeared a few times. The V gene is TRBV7-2, the J gene TRBJ2-1; 7 nucleotides align to TRBD2. Germline trimming cut 1 base from V and 8 bases from J; bases unmatched to any gene: 8. Germline V CDR1 and CDR2: SGHTA, FQGNSA. This CDR3 spans 15 amino acids. The CDR3 DNA follows: TGTGCCAGCAGCTTAGTGGCTAGCGGATGGGATGAGCAGTTCTTC. This translates into CASSLVASGWDEQFF. Full variable domain (outside the CDR3, taken from reference TRBV7-2 and TRBJ2-1): GAGVSQSPSNKVTEKGKDVELRCDPISGHTALYWYRQSLGQGLEFLIYFQGNSAPDKSGLPSDRFSAERTGGSVSTLTIQRTQQEDSAVYLCASSLVASGWDEQFFGPGTRLTVL.

The chain uses TRBV7-6 and TRBJ2-1; D remains unclear. CDR1 is SGHVS and CDR2 is FNYEAQ in the germline V gene. The V gene lost 0 bases and the J gene lost 9 bases, with 12 bases spanning the gap. The CDR3 is 14 residues long. The CDR3 DNA is TGTGCCAGCAGCTTAGCGTCCGACGGCAGTGAGCAGTTCTTC. Protein sequence: CASSLASDGSEQFF.

This clonotype was recorded many times. Germline is not matched at one junction end, which may reflect a read error. The J gene is TRBJ1-6, the V gene TRBV12-3 or TRBV12-4, with D possibly matching TRBD1 (5 bases). The CDR3 is made up of 15 amino acids. Here the CDR3 reads CASSLAGGGNSPLHF. The CDR3, as DNA: TGTGCCAGCAGTCTAGCGGGCGGGGGAAATTCACCCCTCCACTTT.

The genes are TRBV11-1 and TRBJ1-4; TRBD1 matches at 8 bases. Germline V lookup: CDR1 SGHAT, CDR2 FQDESV (reference sequence). J gave up 4 bases and V 5 bases, and 6 bases lay outside the gene matches. This CDR3 is 15 amino acids long. CDR3 sequence: CASSPGGQGNEKLFF. CDR3 bases: TGTGCCAGCAGCCCTGGAGGACAGGGTAATGAAAAACTGTTTTTT.

The chain recombines TRBV20-1 with TRBJ1-2; 8 nucleotides match TRBD1. Germline-derived CDR1 and CDR2 are DFQATT and SNEGSKA (reference sequence). This CDR3 comprises 16 residues. The trim removed 1 base at V and 7 bases at J, leaving 14 bases unmatched. This CDR3 reads CSARVVGQGATAGYTF. CDR3 DNA: TGCAGTGCTAGAGTAGTGGGGCAGGGGGCGACTGCTGGCTACACCTTC.

The CDR3 nucleotides are TGTGCCAGCAGTGACACATCCTACGAGCAGTACTTC. This translates into CASSDTSYEQYF. The J gene is TRBJ2-7, the V gene TRBV28, with no clear D. The germline V gene has CDR1 MDHEN and CDR2 SYDVKM. Trimming shortened V by 5 bases and J by 1 base, and 6 bases separated the two germline ends. The CDR3 has 12 amino acids.

The chain joins TRBV10-3 to TRBJ2-7, with D perhaps matching TRBD1 (6 bases). This CDR3 has 11 residues. With 8 bases removed from V and 3 bases from J, the gap between germline ends came to 8 bases. Germline V CDR1 and CDR2: ENHRY, SYGVKD. CDR3 loop: CAIAGDYEQYF. Written as DNA, the CDR3 is TGTGCCATCGCAGGGGACTACGAGCAGTACTTC.

The V and J genes are TRBV6-6 and TRBJ2-7, with TRBD1 matching 8 bases. The V segment lost 8 bases and the J segment 4 bases; nucleotides outside the gene matches: 10. Germline V gene data show CDR1 as MNHNY and CDR2 as SVGAGI (reference sequence). The CDR3 spans 14 residues. The CDR3 region is CASDQGALWYEQYF. The CDR3, as DNA: TGTGCCAGCGATCAGGGGGCGCTTTGGTACGAGCAGTACTTC.

This clonotype has only a few counts. The chain has TRBV7-8 and TRBJ1-6; TRBD1 matches 7 bases. V gave up 1 base and J gave up 7 bases; unmatched junction bases: 4. This CDR3 has 15 amino acids. CDR1 and CDR2 (germline): SGHVS, FQNEAQ. This CDR3 is CASSLVARGNSPLHF. The CDR3, as DNA: TGTGCCAGCAGCTTAGTTGCCAGGGGGAATTCACCCCTCCACTTT.

This clonotype was picked up one time. This rearrangement joins TRBV5-4 to TRBJ1-1; a possible D gene is TRBD1 (6 bases). Germline values: CDR1 SGHNT, CDR2 YYREEE (reference sequence). The CDR3 loop spans 14 amino acids. Trimming removed 3 bases at V and 4 bases at J, with 13 bases between. The CDR3 here is CASSWKNRATEAFF. Written as DNA, the CDR3 is TGTGCCAGCAGCTGGAAAAACAGGGCCACTGAAGCTTTCTTT. The full variable domain, in which reference TRBV5-4 and TRBJ1-1 provide the parts outside the CDR3, is ETGVTQSPTHLIKTRGQQVTLRCSSQSGHNTVSWYQQALGQGPQFIFQYYREEENGRGNFPPRFSGLQFPNYSSELNVNALELDDSALYLCASSWKNRATEAFFGQGTRLTVV.

This chain links TRBV5-4 with TRBJ1-2; D ambiguous. Germline-derived CDR1 and CDR2 are SGHNT and YYREEE (reference sequence). Trimming shortened V by 4 bases and J by 6 bases, and 10 bases separated the two germline ends. The CDR3 totals 12 residues. CDR3 DNA sequence: TGTGCCAGCAGCAGAGAAAGTGATGGCTACACCTTC. Its protein product is CASSRESDGYTF.

This clonotype was recorded at least ten times. The chain has TRBV12-3 or TRBV12-4 and TRBJ1-1, with D maybe TRBD1 (6 bases). This CDR3 is built from 16 residues. V was trimmed by 3 bases and J by 5 bases, leaving 19 bases between them. CDR3 coding DNA: TGTGCCAGCAGTTTGGAAGGGGGGGGGTGGGGAACTGAAGCTTTCTTT. It translates to CASSLEGGGWGTEAFF.

This chain connects TRBV12-5 to TRBJ2-3, with 7 nucleotides matching TRBD1. The V segment lost 6 bases and the J segment 2 bases; nucleotides outside the gene matches: 8. This CDR3 is built from 15 residues. The germline V gene has CDR1 LGHNT and CDR2 FRNRAP. The CDR3 loop is CASGPGTATTDTQYF. The DNA of the CDR3 is TGTGCTAGTGGCCCTGGGACAGCGACCACAGATACGCAGTATTTT.

This chain links TRBV12-3 or TRBV12-4 with TRBJ1-1; TRBD1 matches 7 bases. Trimming at V came to 7 bases and at J to 4 bases, leaving 6 bases not matched to a gene. CDR3 length: 13 residues. CDR3 loop: CASKPRGGTEAFF. CDR3 DNA sequence: TGTGCCAGCAAACCCAGGGGGGGCACTGAAGCTTTCTTT.

This chain uses TRBV7-8 with TRBJ2-7; D gene uncertain. This CDR3 has 15 residues. CDR1 is SGHVS and CDR2 is FQNEAQ in the germline V gene. V was cut by 2 bases and J by 5 bases, with 16 bases left in between. The CDR3 DNA reads TGTGCCAGCAGCTTACAGACGGCCCCGGCGGACGAGCAGTACTTC. It translates to CASSLQTAPADEQYF. Complete variable domain (other parts from reference TRBV7-8 and TRBJ2-7): GAGVSQSPRYKVAKRGQDVALRCDPISGHVSLFWYQQALGQGPEFLTYFQNEAQLDKSGLPSDRFFAERPEGSVSTLKIQRTQQEDSAVYLCASSLQTAPADEQYFGPGTRLTVT.

The genes are TRBV11-1 and TRBJ2-1, with 11 bases lining up with TRBD2. The CDR3 runs 17 residues. Germline CDR1 and CDR2: SGHAT and FQDESV (reference sequence). V was clipped by 0 bases and J by 4 bases; unmatched bases: 5. CDR3 sequence: CASSLAWLAGGYNEQFF. The CDR3 DNA sequence: TGTGCCAGCAGCTTAGCGTGGCTAGCGGGGGGTTACAATGAGCAGTTCTTC.

This chain connects TRBV5-5 to TRBJ2-3; no clear D. CDR3 length: 14 residues. Trimming shortened V by 1 base and J by 2 bases, and 8 bases separated the two germline ends. Germline CDR1 is SGHKS and CDR2 is YYEKEE (reference sequence). The CDR3 region is CASSLLRYTDTQYF. The CDR3 DNA is TGTGCCAGCAGCTTGTTGAGATACACAGATACGCAGTATTTT.

The chain combines TRBV6-1 with TRBJ1-3; D is perhaps TRBD1 (6 bases). The CDR3 is 14 amino acids. Trimming left V 4 bases short and J 10 bases short, with 17 bases between. Germline-derived CDR1 and CDR2 are MNHNS and SASEGT. CDR3 region: CASSVTGTPTTIYF. The DNA for the CDR3 is TGTGCCAGCAGTGTAACAGGGACACCAACTACCATATATTTT.

The table lists this clonotype with a few counts. J is TRBJ2-2 and V is TRBV12-3 or TRBV12-4; no clear D gene. V was cut by 5 bases and J by 8 bases, with 21 bases left in between. The CDR3 sequence is 16 residues long. The CDR3 loop reads CASSPFSRGVIGELFF. CDR3 coding DNA: TGTGCCAGCAGTCCATTTAGTAGAGGCGTAATTGGGGAGCTGTTTTTT.

This clonotype was found a few times. The J gene is TRBJ1-6, the V gene TRBV7-6; TRBD1 might be the D (5 bases). Germline lookup yields CDR1 SGHVS and CDR2 FNYEAQ. Trimming left V 4 bases short and J 16 bases short, with 17 bases between. CDR3 size: 13 residues. The CDR3 sequence: CASSSPGRESLHF. In DNA, the CDR3 is TGTGCCAGCAGCTCCCCAGGGCGGGAATCTCTCCACTTT.

V and J are TRBV25-1 and TRBJ1-1; TRBD1 is a possible D gene (5 bases). Germline V CDR1 and CDR2: MGHDK, SYGVNS. V lost 7 bases, J lost 1 base, and 16 bases lay in between. CDR3 length: 15 residues. CDR3 sequence reads: CASTPRGIANTEAFF. The CDR3 DNA is TGTGCCAGCACGCCGCGGGGGATTGCGAACACTGAAGCTTTCTTT.

The V gene is TRBV10-3, the J gene TRBJ2-2; D is perhaps TRBD1 (6 bases). V lost 10 bases to trimming and J lost 0 bases, with 21 bases between them. The germline V gene encodes CDR1 ENHRY and CDR2 SYGVKD. CDR3 length: 17 residues. The DNA for the CDR3 is TGTGCCAGTAGCCCGGGACACCGCTTCTCGAACACCGGGGAGCTGTTTTTT. Its translation: CASSPGHRFSNTGELFF.

This clonotype showed up just a few times. V is TRBV12-3 or TRBV12-4 and J is TRBJ1-5; the D gene is possibly TRBD1 (5 bases). The CDR3 consists of 13 residues. The V end was cut by 6 bases, the J end by 0 bases, with 6 bases between. In nucleotides, the CDR3 is TGTGCCAGCAGACAGGATAGCAATCAGCCCCAGCATTTT. The encoded protein is CASRQDSNQPQHF.

CDR3 coding DNA: TGTGCCAGCATCCTTGTGGCGGGGCCGGATACGCAGTATTTT. As protein: CASILVAGPDTQYF. The rearrangement uses TRBV7-2 and TRBJ2-3, with D possibly matching TRBD2 (6 bases). With 7 bases removed from V and 6 bases from J, the gap between germline ends came to 17 bases. CDR1 and CDR2 (germline): SGHTA, FQGNSA. There are 14 residues in the CDR3.

In its sample, this clonotype was seen a few times. The chain has TRBV11-2 and TRBJ2-4; D assignment may be TRBD1 or TRBD2 (6 bases each). Trimming stripped 1 base from V and 8 bases from J, with 9 bases between. There are 13 residues in the CDR3. Germline V CDR1 and CDR2: SGHAT, FQNNGV. CDR3 DNA sequence: TGTGCCAGCAGCTTAGCGAGGGGGGACATTCAGTACTTC. Encoded protein: CASSLARGDIQYF.